The subject of this entry is one TCR beta chain. The sample belongs to a study of T cell repertoires in cytomegalovirus infection. Across the study: Public TCR beta signatures indicated both CMV infection and matching HLA type.

Germline V gene lookup returns CDR1 MNHEY and CDR2 SMNVEV (reference sequence). This CDR3 region has 14 residues. Trimming removed 0 bases at V and 8 bases at J, with 13 bases between. MiXCR, run by TCRdb on the reads, gives a single entry per CDR3 protein. The table lists 300,000 or so distinct CDR3 sequences, about 8.8% of them singletons. The sequenced sample was PBMCs. This sequence originates from a human donor in good health (CMV status not recorded). Some clones in this sample may be carry-over from other donors' samples. The chain combines TRBV27 with TRBJ1-1; D gene ambiguous. The DNA of the CDR3 is TGTGCCAGCAGTTTATCGTCCGGCTTCGACGAAGCTTTCTTT. Residues: CASSLSSGFDEAFF.